This entry is about one T cell receptor beta chain. Its antigen is as yet unknown. This sample is part of a study of a mutant IDH1 vaccine in newly diagnosed glioma. Whole-study context: Across weeks 1, 3, 5, 7, 11, 15, 19 and 23, patients received a vaccination each time, eight in all. Vaccination began 4-6 weeks post radiotherapy alone, or with temozolomide cycles. The treated group averaged about 41 years old and was around 62% male, roughly 40% female. Most had both radiotherapy and temozolomide beforehand; others had only one.

As for time point: week 23, last vaccination. The vaccine gave 300 ug of a 20-mer mutant IDH1 peptide subcutaneously per dose. The germline V and J ends were trimmed by 2 bases and 6 bases, with 16 bases remaining between them. Germline-derived CDR1 and CDR2 are MNHNY and SVGAGI (reference sequence). This CDR3 spans 16 amino acids. Data came from immunoSEQ multiplex PCR; TCRdb stores just in-frame clones and leaves some out. This table holds approximately 44,000 clones, approximately 84% found once. The sample consisted of PBMCs, taken from a glioma patient whose treatment included an IDH1 peptide vaccine. The sequence derives from a woman aged 18-29 years with glioma. Some clones in this sample may be carry-over from other donors' samples. This chain joins TRBV6-6 and TRBJ2-2; the D gene is possibly TRBD2 (7 bases). The CDR3 is CASSYPRGAKAGELFF. The CDR3 region has the DNA TGTGCCAGCAGTTACCCCCGGGGGGCTAAGGCCGGGGAGCTGTTTTTT.